The clone carrying this T cell receptor beta chain was seen at least ten times. The data were taken from a study of glioma-infiltrating T cells. The CDR3 consists of 18 residues. The V and J ends lost 1 base and 3 bases, in that order; junction bases with no gene match: 9. Germline-derived CDR1 and CDR2 are DFQATT and SNEGSKA (reference sequence). TCR alpha and beta CDR3 regions were amplified from RNA using iRepertoire nested multiplex PCR. TCRdb reprocessed the multiplex PCR reads with MiXCR, giving one entry per CDR3 protein. The table shows some 120,000 distinct CDR3 sequences, with 20% to 25% occurring only once.

The sequence was obtained from a human donor with low-grade glioma or glioblastoma, undergoing nonglioma brain surgery, or in good health (not recorded which). The J gene is TRBJ2-1, the V gene TRBV20-1; TRBD2 matches at 13 bases. What was sequenced was glioma tissue, nonneoplastic brain tissue, or PBMCs (not recorded which). In nucleotides, the CDR3 is TGCAGTGCTAGAGTAGGGACTAGCGGGAATCCCCTCTACAATGAGCAGTTCTTC. It yields the protein CSARVGTSGNPLYNEQFF.